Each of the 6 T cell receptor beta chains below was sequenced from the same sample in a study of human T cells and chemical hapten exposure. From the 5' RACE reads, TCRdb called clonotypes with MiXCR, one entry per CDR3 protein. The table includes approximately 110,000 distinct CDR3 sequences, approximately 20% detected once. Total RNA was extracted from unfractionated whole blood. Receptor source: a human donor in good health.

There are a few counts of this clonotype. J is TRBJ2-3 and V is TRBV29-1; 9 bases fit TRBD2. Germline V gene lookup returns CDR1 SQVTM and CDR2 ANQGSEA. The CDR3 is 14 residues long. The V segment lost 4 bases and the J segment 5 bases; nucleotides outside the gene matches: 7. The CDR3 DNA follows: TGCAGCGTTGCAGTGCGGGAGGGAAGAGATACGCAGTATTTT. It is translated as CSVAVREGRDTQYF.

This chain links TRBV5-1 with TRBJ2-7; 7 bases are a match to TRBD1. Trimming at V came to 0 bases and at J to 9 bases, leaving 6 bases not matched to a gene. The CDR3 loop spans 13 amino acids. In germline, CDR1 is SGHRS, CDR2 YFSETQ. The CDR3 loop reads CASSLGGQSVQYF. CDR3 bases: TGCGCCAGCAGCTTGGGGGGACAGTCTGTGCAGTACTTC. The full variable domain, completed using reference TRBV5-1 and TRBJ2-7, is KAGVTQTPRYLIKTRGQQVTLSCSPISGHRSVSWYQQTPGQGLQFLFEYFSETQRNKGNFPGRFSGRQFSNSRSEMNVSTLELGDSALYLCASSLGGQSVQYFGPGTRLTVT.

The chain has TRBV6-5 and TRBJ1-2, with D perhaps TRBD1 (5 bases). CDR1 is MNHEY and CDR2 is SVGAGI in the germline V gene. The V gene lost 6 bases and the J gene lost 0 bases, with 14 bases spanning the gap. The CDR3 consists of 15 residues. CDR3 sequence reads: CASRLHQGSNYGYTF. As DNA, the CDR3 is TGTGCCAGCAGGCTCCATCAGGGATCTAACTATGGCTACACCTTC.

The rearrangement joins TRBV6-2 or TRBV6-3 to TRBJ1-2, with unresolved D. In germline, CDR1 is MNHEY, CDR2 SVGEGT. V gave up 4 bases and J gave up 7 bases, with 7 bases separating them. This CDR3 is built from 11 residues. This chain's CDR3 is CASSSPPGYTF. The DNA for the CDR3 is TGTGCCAGCAGTTCCCCCCCTGGCTACACCTTC.

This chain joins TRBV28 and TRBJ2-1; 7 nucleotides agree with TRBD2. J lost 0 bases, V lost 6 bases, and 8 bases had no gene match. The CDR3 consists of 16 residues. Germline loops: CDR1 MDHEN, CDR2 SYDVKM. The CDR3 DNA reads TGTGCCAGCAGACATCCCTCGGGAGGCTCCTACAATGAGCAGTTCTTC. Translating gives CASRHPSGGSYNEQFF.

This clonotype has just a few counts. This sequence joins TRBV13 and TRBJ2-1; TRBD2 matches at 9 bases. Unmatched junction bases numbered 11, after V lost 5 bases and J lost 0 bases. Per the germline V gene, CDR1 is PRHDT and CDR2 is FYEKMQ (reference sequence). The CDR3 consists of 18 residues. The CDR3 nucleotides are TGTGCCAGCAGCCGCGTCTCTAGCGGGATCCTCTCCTACAATGAGCAGTTCTTC. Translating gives CASSRVSSGILSYNEQFF.